The present TCR beta chain was sequenced within a study of response to subunit inactivated influenza vaccine. Overall study results and limits: Every seasonal influenza vaccination brings in few new T cells, the authors suggested.

This clonotype was observed a few times. Its antigen remains unidentified. From the RT-PCR reads, TCRdb called clonotypes with MiXCR, one entry per CDR3 protein. The data show 710,000 or so distinct CDR3 sequences, with more than 15% seen just once and 11% held by the top ten. This specimen consisted of PBMCs from blood, obtained about 12 days after vaccination. This receptor was identified in a man aged 45-65 years who received an inactivated influenza vaccine.

DNA for the CDR3: TGTGCCAGCAGTCGTACAGCAGCCCACAATGAGCAGTTCTTC. Encoded protein: CASSRTAAHNEQFF. The chain uses TRBV12-3 or TRBV12-4 and TRBJ2-1; D remains unclear. The CDR3 contains 14 residues. V lost 5 bases, J lost 5 bases, and 13 bases lay in between.